This T cell receptor beta chain was documented in a study of blood T cell repertoires in COVID-19 (dated by TCRdb to between 2020 and 2021). Background on the whole study: The collaborator samples originated in the United States, Italy and Spain and spanned the acute and convalescent phases of COVID-19. The material from the prospective study consisted of cDNA or gDNA derived from T cells, B-cell-depleted T cells, or PBMCs. The dataset comprised deeply sampled blood TCRbeta repertoires from subjects exposed to, actively infected with, or recovered from COVID-19. A freely available public database, intended as a resource for researchers studying the immune response to SARS-CoV-2, is where the repertoires were released. Samples came from the ongoing ImmuneRACE study (first 160 participants) plus 1,254 subjects from 6 global collaborators. The sample metadata nearly always contained a de-identified subject ID, COVID-19 status, age in years and sex. Where HLA class I and class II types were available, the types were taken from metadata supplied by the sample provider, not from assay-based typing. Here is what the overall study found, with its caveats: The amount of clinical and demographic metadata varied by source and participant and was provided uncurated.

Participants in the prospective study were aged roughly 18 to 100 years, lived in 24 United States geographic areas, and enrolled through a virtual design. In the prospective study, participants were assigned to cohorts based on the clinical history participants reported in a screening survey and a study questionnaire. For ImmuneRACE Cohort 3, a participant was defined as recovered based on two consecutive negative NP/OP PCR tests, clearance by a healthcare professional, or resolution of symptoms. Mobile phlebotomists in the prospective study collected whole blood, serum and a nasopharyngeal or oropharyngeal swab from every participant. Additional blood draws and questionnaires over an approximately two-month period could optionally be provided by prospective study participants. Prospective study blood samples were shipped either frozen or at room temperature before DNA extraction. V lost 3 bases and J lost 6 bases, and the count of bases not matched to a germline gene is 6. The CDR3, from cysteine to phenylalanine, totals 14 residues. Kept here is only the CDR3 DNA, which spans 42 bases and is read in frame from base 1. The germline V gene yields KGHSH for CDR1 and LQKENI for CDR2.

There are a few counts of this clone. What this receptor recognizes is not known. No quality values exist for individual bases; no much larger clone is one base distant. TCRbeta CDR3 regions were amplified from genomic DNA using the immunoSEQ Assay, a bias-controlled multiplex PCR. Per the original workflow: The number of nucleated cells in each sample was estimated from the amplification of reference gene primers within the assay. To quantify the absolute abundance of each unique TCRbeta CDR3 rearrangement, sequence reads were collapsed and filtered. For each sample, productive Simpson clonality was calculated as the square root of Simpson's diversity index over productive rearrangements. Held by TCRdb, this immuneACCESS table contains in-frame sequences only and omits some clones. Under half of the omission traces to an unresolved V gene where checked; the cause of the rest is unknown. V and J calls and clone size are as listed in that table; D and trimming were resolved from the DNA. Counted in this sample were about 190,000 clones; approximately 84% of them appeared once. The ten largest clones represent roughly 3.2% of the sample.

This TCR came from a woman younger than 45 who had recovered from COVID-19. The material sequenced was PBMCs or T cells enriched from blood (not recorded which). The rearrangement joined TRBV18 to TRBJ2-7; 9 of the junction bases match TRBD1. The CDR3 loop reads CASSPGDRVGEQYF. The sequenced DNA: TGTGCCAGCTCACCCGGGGACAGGGTTGGCGAGCAGTACTTC.